These T cell receptor beta chains were read from a single sample in a study of T cells in Graves' hyperthyroidism and ophthalmopathy. Via MiXCR, TCRdb re-called the multiplex PCR reads, giving one row per CDR3 protein. The sample holds fewer than 850,000 distinct CDR3 sequences, about 18% seen once. The material sequenced was blood. The receptors were gathered from a man aged 50 to 60 with Graves' hyperthyroidism. CDR3s include the opening cysteine and the closing phenylalanine or tryptophan. Fields, in order: CDR3 protein, CDR3 DNA, J gene, V gene, D gene, clone size. The D gene is left open where the match is weak. The size field is filled for only some rows; it gives once, few, many or a size class.

CDR3 protein: CASTQSGARGNYEQYF
CDR3 DNA: TGTGCCAGCACCCAAAGCGGGGCCAGAGGGAACTACGAGCAGTACTTC
J gene: TRBJ2-7
V gene: TRBV7-9
D gene: TRBD2
clone size: many

CDR3 protein: CASSSPGQGNLSGANVLTF
CDR3 DNA: TGTGCCAGCAGTTCTCCGGGACAGGGGAACCTCTCTGGGGCCAACGTCCTGACTTTC
J gene: TRBJ2-6
V gene: TRBV2
D gene: TRBD1
clone size: .

CDR3 protein: CASSGLGLAGEGEQFF
CDR3 DNA: TGCGCCAGCAGTGGACTGGGACTAGCGGGAGAGGGTGAGCAGTTCTTC
J gene: TRBJ2-1
V gene: TRBV10-2
D gene: TRBD2
clone size: .

CDR3 protein: CASSLASNGYTF
CDR3 DNA: TGCGCCAGCAGCTTGGCCTCGAATGGCTACACCTTC
J gene: TRBJ1-2
V gene: TRBV5-1
D gene: .
clone size: .

CDR3 protein: CASSLGVYETQYF
CDR3 DNA: TGTGCCAGCAGCTTAGGGGTCTATGAGACCCAGTACTTC
J gene: TRBJ2-5
V gene: TRBV7-3
D gene: .
clone size: many

CDR3 protein: CASWARGSTDTQYF
CDR3 DNA: TGCGCCAGCTGGGCCAGGGGGAGTACAGATACGCAGTATTTT
J gene: TRBJ2-3
V gene: TRBV5-1
D gene: TRBD1
clone size: .

CDR3 protein: CASSQGDRLNTEAFF
CDR3 DNA: TGTGCCAGCAGCCAAGGGGACAGGTTGAACACTGAAGCTTTCTTT
J gene: TRBJ1-1
V gene: TRBV4-1
D gene: TRBD1
clone size: many

CDR3 protein: CSVEFPQGAIEQFF
CDR3 DNA: TGCAGCGTTGAATTCCCACAGGGGGCTATTGAGCAGTTCTTC
J gene: TRBJ2-1
V gene: TRBV29-1
D gene: TRBD1
clone size: .

CDR3 protein: CSARGQGKAFF
CDR3 DNA: TGCAGTGCTAGAGGACAGGGGAAGGCTTTCTTT
J gene: TRBJ1-1
V gene: TRBV20-1
D gene: TRBD1
clone size: .

CDR3 protein: CAISVEGQTYEQYF
CDR3 DNA: TGTGCCATCAGTGTGGAGGGACAGACCTACGAGCAGTACTTC
J gene: TRBJ2-7
V gene: TRBV10-3
D gene: .
clone size: few

CDR3 protein: CASREFSGGSYNEQFF
CDR3 DNA: TGTGCCAGCAGGGAATTCAGCGGGGGCTCCTACAATGAGCAGTTCTTC
J gene: TRBJ2-1
V gene: TRBV6-2/TRBV6-3
D gene: TRBD2
clone size: few

CDR3 protein: CASSYLAGVHEQYF
CDR3 DNA: TGTGCCAGCAGTTACCTAGCGGGTGTCCACGAGCAGTACTTC
J gene: TRBJ2-7
V gene: TRBV6-5
D gene: TRBD2
clone size: .

CDR3 protein: CASSDRDPGLEGYEQFF
CDR3 DNA: TGTGCCAGCAGTGACAGAGACCCGGGACTAGAAGGATATGAGCAGTTCTTC
J gene: TRBJ2-1
V gene: TRBV2
D gene: TRBD2
clone size: many

CDR3 protein: CAVSGTTGELFF
CDR3 DNA: TGTGCCGTCAGTGGTACTACCGGGGAGCTGTTTTTT
J gene: TRBJ2-2
V gene: TRBV10-3
D gene: .
clone size: .

CDR3 protein: CASSFRESGEQYF
CDR3 DNA: TGTGCCAGCAGTTTCAGGGAATCGGGGGAGCAGTACTTC
J gene: TRBJ2-7
V gene: TRBV28
D gene: .
clone size: many

CDR3 protein: CASAAFTGGFEQYF
CDR3 DNA: TGTGCCAGTGCTGCGTTTACAGGGGGCTTCGAGCAGTACTTC
J gene: TRBJ2-7
V gene: TRBV27
D gene: TRBD1
clone size: many

CDR3 protein: CASSDDLGPNYEQYF
CDR3 DNA: TGTGCCAGCAGTGACGACCTGGGCCCTAACTACGAGCAGTACTTC
J gene: TRBJ2-7
V gene: TRBV6-1
D gene: .
clone size: few

CDR3 protein: CSASDGTSKFF
CDR3 DNA: TGCAGTGCTAGTGATGGGACGTCGAAGTTCTTC
J gene: TRBJ2-1
V gene: TRBV20-1
D gene: .
clone size: few

CDR3 protein: CSVVYGYNEQFF
CDR3 DNA: TGCAGCGTTGTGTATGGGTACAATGAGCAGTTCTTC
J gene: TRBJ2-1
V gene: TRBV29-1
D gene: .
clone size: .

CDR3 protein: CASTWTGIKYEQYF
CDR3 DNA: TGTGCCAGCACCTGGACAGGGATCAAGTACGAGCAGTACTTC
J gene: TRBJ2-7
V gene: TRBV28
D gene: TRBD1
clone size: many

CDR3 protein: CASSLLAGEITYEQYF
CDR3 DNA: TGTGCCAGCAGTTTACTAGCGGGAGAGATAACCTACGAGCAGTACTTC
J gene: TRBJ2-7
V gene: TRBV27
D gene: TRBD2
clone size: .

CDR3 protein: CASSSAGTGELYEQYF
CDR3 DNA: TGTGCCAGCAGTTCAGCAGGGACGGGAGAGTTGTACGAGCAGTACTTC
J gene: TRBJ2-7
V gene: TRBV6-2/TRBV6-3
D gene: .
clone size: many

CDR3 protein: CASSIGSRGATDTQHF
CDR3 DNA: TGTGCCAGTAGTATCGGATCAAGGGGAGCAACAGATACGCAGCATTTT
J gene: TRBJ1-5
V gene: TRBV19
D gene: .
clone size: .

CDR3 protein: CSAQPLGASYEQYF
CDR3 DNA: TGCAGTGCTCAACCGTTGGGGGCCTCCTACGAGCAGTACTTC
J gene: TRBJ2-7
V gene: TRBV20-1
D gene: .
clone size: .

CDR3 protein: CASSPGNYNEQFF
CDR3 DNA: TGTGCCAGCAGCCCCGGGAACTACAATGAGCAGTTCTTC
J gene: TRBJ2-1
V gene: TRBV7-9
D gene: .
clone size: few

CDR3 protein: CASSGFRDGINYGYTF
CDR3 DNA: TGTGCCAGCAGTGGATTCCGGGACGGAATTAACTATGGCTACACCTTC
J gene: TRBJ1-2
V gene: TRBV2
D gene: .
clone size: .